The table lists the clone carrying this T cell receptor (beta chain) with a few counts. As processed by the authors: The assay estimated nucleated cells by amplifying reference gene primers. Sequenced by immunoSEQ multiplex PCR; TCRdb stores in-frame clones only, minus some. The DNA gave D and trimming, while V, J and clone size come from that table. The profile shows roughly 130,000 clones, around 76% of them singletons. Germline V gene sequence: CDR1 SGHTA, CDR2 FQGNSA. V was clipped by 1 base and J by 3 bases, with 8 bases between them. The CDR3 is 14 amino acids. This sample is drawn from a study of blood T cell repertoires in COVID-19. Overall study: There were acute and convalescent COVID-19 samples, and they came from the United States, Italy and Spain. In each case, the material was cDNA or gDNA derived from T cells, B-cell-depleted T cells, or PBMCs.

J is TRBJ2-3 and V is TRBV7-2, with D maybe TRBD2 (6 bases). The sample consisted of peripheral blood. The receptor was isolated from a man older than 75 with acute or convalescent COVID-19. The CDR3 sequence: CASSLVGGTDTQYF. DNA for the CDR3: TGTGCCAGCAGCTTAGTCGGAGGGACAGATACGCAGTATTTT.